These T cell receptor beta chains were read from a single sample in a study of cytomegalovirus exposure and HLA in healthy donors. Method: immunoSEQ multiplex PCR; TCRdb's copy keeps in-frame clones and lacks some. The sample records 130,000 to 150,000 clones, 70% to 85% being singletons. Sequenced: PBMCs. The receptors here all came from a male donor in good health and CMV-seronegative. Each CDR3 is given with its conserved first and last residue. A D gene is named only where the DNA matches it firmly. Where a row states a size, it is once, few, many or the class of an expanded clone; other rows omit it.

D: TRBD1; J: TRBJ2-7; size: .; V: TRBV5-5; DNA: TGTGCCAGCAGCAAGCAACAGGGGACAATTTCCTACGAGCAGTACTTC; CDR3: CASSKQQGTISYEQYF
D: TRBD1; J: TRBJ2-7; size: .; V: TRBV27; DNA: TGTGCCAGCAGTTTAAGGACAGGGCTCTACGAGCAGTACTTC; CDR3: CASSLRTGLYEQYF
D: .; J: TRBJ2-2; size: .; V: TRBV6-5; DNA: TGTGCCAGCAGCTTAATTCCCGACACCGGGGAGCTGTTTTTT; CDR3: CASSLIPDTGELFF
D: TRBD2; J: TRBJ2-7; size: .; V: TRBV30; DNA: TGTGCCTGGAGCTCAGGACTAGCGGGCTCCTACGAGCAGTACTTC; CDR3: CAWSSGLAGSYEQYF
D: TRBD2; J: TRBJ2-3; size: few; V: TRBV7-3; DNA: TGTGCCAGCAGCTCTCCCTCAAGCGGGAATGACGCAGATACGCAGTATTTT; CDR3: CASSSPSSGNDADTQYF
D: .; J: TRBJ2-1; size: .; V: TRBV4-1; DNA: TGCGCCAGCAGCCAAGATGGCAGGGAGGGGGGTGAGCAGTTCTTC; CDR3: CASSQDGREGGEQFF
D: .; J: TRBJ2-3; size: few; V: TRBV6-1; DNA: TGTGCCAGCAGTGGGGGTCAAGGGGGTCCATCCACAGATACGCAGTATTTT; CDR3: CASSGGQGGPSTDTQYF
D: .; J: TRBJ1-1; size: .; V: TRBV30; DNA: TGTGCCTGGAGTGTACGGGCAGGGTCGAGACCCGGGGAAGCTTTCTTT; CDR3: CAWSVRAGSRPGEAFF
D: .; J: TRBJ2-7; size: .; V: TRBV7-6; DNA: TGTGCCAGCAGCTTAGCACAGGGTCCCAACTACGAGCAGTACTTC; CDR3: CASSLAQGPNYEQYF
D: .; J: TRBJ1-5; size: .; V: TRBV21-1; DNA: TGTGCCAGCAGCAAATTCCGGGACAGGGGTCAGCCCCAGCATTTT; CDR3: CASSKFRDRGQPQHF
D: .; J: TRBJ1-1; size: .; V: TRBV4-3; DNA: TGCGCCAGCAGCCAAGTAACAGGGTGGTCTGAAGCTTTCTTT; CDR3: CASSQVTGWSEAFF
D: .; J: TRBJ2-2; size: once; V: TRBV19; DNA: TGTGCCAGTAGTATACTATCCGGGGATCGTAGGCATACGAACACCGGGGAGCTGTTTTTT; CDR3: CASSILSGDRRHTNTGELFF
D: TRBD2; J: TRBJ2-1; size: once; V: TRBV11-2; DNA: TGTGCCAGCAGCCCGTCTATAGCGGGCTTAGACTACAATGAGCAGTTCTTC; CDR3: CASSPSIAGLDYNEQFF
D: TRBD1; J: TRBJ2-1; size: .; V: TRBV6-6; DNA: TGTGCCAGCAGACTAGGGCTCGACAGGGGTAATGAGCAGTTCTTC; CDR3: CASRLGLDRGNEQFF
D: .; J: TRBJ2-7; size: .; V: TRBV5-6; DNA: TGTGCCAGCAGCTTCGGTCGGGGCGAGCAGTACTTC; CDR3: CASSFGRGEQYF
D: .; J: TRBJ2-7; size: .; V: TRBV5-1; DNA: TGCGCCAGCACTACCTCCGCAGGTTTCTACGAGCAGTACTTC; CDR3: CASTTSAGFYEQYF
D: TRBD1; J: TRBJ2-7; size: .; V: TRBV10-2; DNA: TGCGCCAGCAGTGGTCGAGGGCCCGGGACAGTTACCTACGAGCAGTACTTC; CDR3: CASSGRGPGTVTYEQYF
D: TRBD2; J: TRBJ2-3; size: .; V: TRBV9; DNA: TGTGCCAGCAGCGTAGAGTTGACTAGCGGGGGTTTCACAGATACGCAGTATTTT; CDR3: CASSVELTSGGFTDTQYF
D: .; J: TRBJ1-4; size: .; V: TRBV15; DNA: TGTGCCACCAGCAGAGATTATGATCTTGGGGCTGAAAAACTGTTTTTT; CDR3: CATSRDYDLGAEKLFF
D: .; J: TRBJ1-2; size: .; V: TRBV7-9; DNA: TGTGCCAGCAGCTTAGAATTGGCCGGGTCAGCCTTAGAGTATGGCTACACCTTC; CDR3: CASSLELAGSALEYGYTF
D: .; J: TRBJ1-1; size: .; V: TRBV30; DNA: TGTGCCTGGAGTGACTTACCCCGGACTGAAGCTTTCTTT; CDR3: CAWSDLPRTEAFF
D: .; J: TRBJ2-1; size: once; V: TRBV4-3; DNA: TGCGCCAGCAGCCAAGCTGGGCCTACAAATGAGCAGTTCTTC; CDR3: CASSQAGPTNEQFF
D: .; J: TRBJ2-3; size: .; V: TRBV14; DNA: TGTGCCAGCAGCCGGCGCACAGATACGCAGTATTTT; CDR3: CASSRRTDTQYF
D: TRBD1; J: TRBJ1-5; size: .; V: TRBV19; DNA: TGTGCCAGTAGTTCCGGACAGGGGAATCAGCCCCAGCATTTT; CDR3: CASSSGQGNQPQHF
D: .; J: TRBJ2-1; size: .; V: TRBV4-2; DNA: TGTGCCAGCAGCCAAGGGACTCACGCCCTGTTCAATGAGCAGTTCTTC; CDR3: CASSQGTHALFNEQFF
D: .; J: TRBJ2-1; size: few; V: TRBV5-1; DNA: TGCGCCAGCAGCCCACAGGGTAATTTCAATGAGCAGTTCTTC; CDR3: CASSPQGNFNEQFF
D: .; J: TRBJ1-2; size: .; V: TRBV21-1; DNA: TGTGCCAGCTCTCAAACAGGGGGCCTGTTTCACTATGGCTACACCTTC; CDR3: CASSQTGGLFHYGYTF
D: .; J: TRBJ2-7; size: .; V: TRBV7-2; DNA: TGTGCCAGCAGCAAAGGGGTTGGCGGTCTAATCTCCTACGAGCAGTACTTC; CDR3: CASSKGVGGLISYEQYF
D: .; J: TRBJ2-7; size: .; V: TRBV29-1; DNA: TGCAGCGTTCGGTCGACAGCCTACGAGCAGTACTTC; CDR3: CSVRSTAYEQYF
D: .; J: TRBJ1-4; size: .; V: TRBV29-1; DNA: TGCAGCGTTACGATGGGTCCGGGTGAAAAACTGTTTTTT; CDR3: CSVTMGPGEKLFF
D: .; J: TRBJ1-5; size: .; V: TRBV2; DNA: TGTGCCAGCAGTGAAGAGGGGATGAGACAGCCCCAGCATTTT; CDR3: CASSEEGMRQPQHF
D: TRBD2; J: TRBJ2-2; size: .; V: TRBV2; DNA: TGTGCCAGCAGTGGACGGGAGGGCTTTCCCGGGGAGCTGTTTTTT; CDR3: CASSGREGFPGELFF
D: TRBD1; J: TRBJ2-7; size: .; V: TRBV7-8; DNA: TGTGCCAGCAGCTGGGGGTTCGTCGGACAGGGGGCTCGCGAGCAGTACTTC; CDR3: CASSWGFVGQGAREQYF
D: .; J: TRBJ2-1; size: .; V: TRBV30; DNA: TGTGCCTGGGACGAGGTCGAGGCTGAGCAGTTCTTC; CDR3: CAWDEVEAEQFF
D: .; J: TRBJ1-4; size: .; V: TRBV28; DNA: TGTGCCAGCAGTTTATCATCCGGCAGGGTAGACGAAAAACTGTTTTTT; CDR3: CASSLSSGRVDEKLFF
D: TRBD2; J: TRBJ2-5; size: .; V: TRBV6-4; DNA: TGTGCCAGCAGTGAGGGTAGCGGGGCCTCGGAGACCCAGTACTTC; CDR3: CASSEGSGASETQYF
D: TRBD1; J: TRBJ1-5; size: .; V: TRBV4-1; DNA: TGCGCCAGCAGCCAGGGACAGGGGGCTAATCAGCCCCAGCATTTT; CDR3: CASSQGQGANQPQHF
D: TRBD1; J: TRBJ1-6; size: .; V: TRBV30; DNA: TGTGCCTGGAGTACTAAGACAGGGTCAGCCCTCCACTTT; CDR3: CAWSTKTGSALHF